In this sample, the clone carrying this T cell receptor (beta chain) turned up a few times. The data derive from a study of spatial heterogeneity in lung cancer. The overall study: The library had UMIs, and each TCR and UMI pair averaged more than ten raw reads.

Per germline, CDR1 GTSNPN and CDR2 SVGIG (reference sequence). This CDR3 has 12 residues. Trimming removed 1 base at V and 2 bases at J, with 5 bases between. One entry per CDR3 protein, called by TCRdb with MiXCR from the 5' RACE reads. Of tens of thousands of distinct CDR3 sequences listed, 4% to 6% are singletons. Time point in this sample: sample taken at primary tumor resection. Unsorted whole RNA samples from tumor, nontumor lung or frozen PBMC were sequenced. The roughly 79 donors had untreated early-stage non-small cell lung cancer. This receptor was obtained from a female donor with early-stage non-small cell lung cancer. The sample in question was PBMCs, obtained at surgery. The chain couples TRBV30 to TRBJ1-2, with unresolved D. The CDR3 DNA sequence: TGTGCCTGGAGTGGGGTAAACTATGGCTACACCTTC. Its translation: CAWSGVNYGYTF.